The 9 T cell receptor beta chains given below trace back to one sample, sequenced in a study of blood T cell repertoires in COVID-19. Generated by immunoSEQ multiplex PCR, the TCRdb table keeps only in-frame clones and is missing some. The sample carries approximately 48,000 clones, around 85% recorded once. Input material: peripheral blood. The receptors were gathered from a man in his 60s with acute or convalescent COVID-19.

This chain joins TRBV18 and TRBJ1-5; 9 bases agree with TRBD1. The trim removed 5 bases at V and 7 bases at J, leaving 9 bases unmatched. CDR1 KGHSH and CDR2 LQKENI come from the germline V gene. The CDR3 is 15 residues long. The CDR3 DNA follows: TGTGCCAGCTCATTACAACAGGGGGCGCAACAGCCCCAGCATTTT. Its protein is CASSLQQGAQQPQHF.

The rearrangement joins TRBV18 to TRBJ1-1; the match to TRBD1 covers 8 bases. The trim removed 6 bases at V and 7 bases at J, leaving 7 bases unmatched. Germline V gene sequence: CDR1 KGHSH, CDR2 LQKENI. The CDR3 has 13 residues. CDR3 protein: CASSRTGQVEAFF. CDR3 DNA sequence: TGTGCCAGCTCGAGGACAGGGCAGGTTGAAGCTTTCTTT. Full variable domain (remainder filled in from reference TRBV18 and TRBJ1-1): NAGVMQNPRHLVRRRGQEARLRCSPMKGHSHVYWYRQLPEEGLKFMVYLQKENIIDESGMPKERFSAEFPKEGPSILRIQQVVRGDSAAYFCASSRTGQVEAFFGQGTRLTVV.

The chain is built from TRBV5-1 and TRBJ2-1; 7 nucleotides match TRBD2. The CDR3 length is 16 residues. V was clipped by 4 bases and J by 0 bases; unmatched bases: 7. Germline CDR1 and CDR2: SGHRS and YFSETQ. The CDR3: CASSPRLATSYNEQFF. The CDR3 nucleotides read TGCGCCAGCAGCCCCCGACTAGCCACCTCCTACAATGAGCAGTTCTTC.

This rearrangement joins TRBV27 to TRBJ1-1, with 11 bases lining up with TRBD1. There are 16 residues in the CDR3. The germline V gene has CDR1 MNHEY and CDR2 SMNVEV (reference sequence). V gave up 3 bases and J gave up 4 bases; unmatched junction bases: 7. In DNA, the CDR3 is TGTGCCAGCAGTTTCTCGCCCGGGACAGGGGGCACTGAAGCTTTCTTT. This sequence encodes CASSFSPGTGGTEAFF.

The chain links TRBV5-1 to TRBJ1-2; possibly TRBD1 for D (6 bases). The V end lost 2 bases, the J end lost 2 bases, and 7 bases lay between the germline ends. In germline, CDR1 is SGHRS, CDR2 YFSETQ. The CDR3 is 13 residues long. CDR3 region: CASSFTGNYGYTF. The CDR3 bases are TGCGCCAGCAGCTTTACAGGGAACTATGGCTACACCTTC.

The chain is built from TRBV23-1 and TRBJ2-7; 9 nucleotides align to TRBD2. TRBV23-1 is annotated as an ORF whose role is uncertain. Germline trimming cut 0 bases from V and 7 bases from J; bases unmatched to any gene: 16. This CDR3 region has 18 residues. This CDR3 reads CASSQSILREGHRGEQYF. In DNA form, the CDR3 reads TGCGCCAGCAGTCAATCGATCTTGCGGGAGGGCCACAGGGGAGAGCAGTACTTC.

V usage is TRBV10-3 and J usage is TRBJ2-5; 8 bases fit TRBD1. V shed 7 bases, J shed 1 base, and the junction held 2 bases outside the gene matches. The CDR3 loop spans 13 amino acids. Looked up from germline, CDR1 is ENHRY and CDR2 is SYGVKD. CDR3 loop: CAINGQGQETQYF. CDR3 DNA: TGTGCCATCAATGGACAGGGCCAAGAGACCCAGTACTTC.

The V and J genes are TRBV5-4 and TRBJ1-2; 9 bases align to TRBD1. The V gene end was trimmed by 3 bases and the J gene end by 1 base; junction bases not matched to a gene: 7. CDR1 and CDR2 (germline): SGHNT, YYREEE (reference sequence). The CDR3 loop spans 16 amino acids. The CDR3 is CASSSFGTGSNYGYTF. CDR3 DNA: TGTGCCAGCAGCTCATTCGGGACAGGGAGTAACTATGGCTACACCTTC.

J is TRBJ1-4 and V is TRBV18, with TRBD1 matching over 10 bases. The CDR3 covers 17 residues. The V and J ends lost 1 base and 8 bases, in that order; junction bases with no gene match: 10. Germline assignment: CDR1 KGHSH and CDR2 LQKENI. The CDR3 spells CASSPRVMTGGSEKLFF. The CDR3 nucleotides are TGTGCCAGCTCACCACGAGTAATGACAGGGGGCAGCGAAAAACTGTTTTTT.